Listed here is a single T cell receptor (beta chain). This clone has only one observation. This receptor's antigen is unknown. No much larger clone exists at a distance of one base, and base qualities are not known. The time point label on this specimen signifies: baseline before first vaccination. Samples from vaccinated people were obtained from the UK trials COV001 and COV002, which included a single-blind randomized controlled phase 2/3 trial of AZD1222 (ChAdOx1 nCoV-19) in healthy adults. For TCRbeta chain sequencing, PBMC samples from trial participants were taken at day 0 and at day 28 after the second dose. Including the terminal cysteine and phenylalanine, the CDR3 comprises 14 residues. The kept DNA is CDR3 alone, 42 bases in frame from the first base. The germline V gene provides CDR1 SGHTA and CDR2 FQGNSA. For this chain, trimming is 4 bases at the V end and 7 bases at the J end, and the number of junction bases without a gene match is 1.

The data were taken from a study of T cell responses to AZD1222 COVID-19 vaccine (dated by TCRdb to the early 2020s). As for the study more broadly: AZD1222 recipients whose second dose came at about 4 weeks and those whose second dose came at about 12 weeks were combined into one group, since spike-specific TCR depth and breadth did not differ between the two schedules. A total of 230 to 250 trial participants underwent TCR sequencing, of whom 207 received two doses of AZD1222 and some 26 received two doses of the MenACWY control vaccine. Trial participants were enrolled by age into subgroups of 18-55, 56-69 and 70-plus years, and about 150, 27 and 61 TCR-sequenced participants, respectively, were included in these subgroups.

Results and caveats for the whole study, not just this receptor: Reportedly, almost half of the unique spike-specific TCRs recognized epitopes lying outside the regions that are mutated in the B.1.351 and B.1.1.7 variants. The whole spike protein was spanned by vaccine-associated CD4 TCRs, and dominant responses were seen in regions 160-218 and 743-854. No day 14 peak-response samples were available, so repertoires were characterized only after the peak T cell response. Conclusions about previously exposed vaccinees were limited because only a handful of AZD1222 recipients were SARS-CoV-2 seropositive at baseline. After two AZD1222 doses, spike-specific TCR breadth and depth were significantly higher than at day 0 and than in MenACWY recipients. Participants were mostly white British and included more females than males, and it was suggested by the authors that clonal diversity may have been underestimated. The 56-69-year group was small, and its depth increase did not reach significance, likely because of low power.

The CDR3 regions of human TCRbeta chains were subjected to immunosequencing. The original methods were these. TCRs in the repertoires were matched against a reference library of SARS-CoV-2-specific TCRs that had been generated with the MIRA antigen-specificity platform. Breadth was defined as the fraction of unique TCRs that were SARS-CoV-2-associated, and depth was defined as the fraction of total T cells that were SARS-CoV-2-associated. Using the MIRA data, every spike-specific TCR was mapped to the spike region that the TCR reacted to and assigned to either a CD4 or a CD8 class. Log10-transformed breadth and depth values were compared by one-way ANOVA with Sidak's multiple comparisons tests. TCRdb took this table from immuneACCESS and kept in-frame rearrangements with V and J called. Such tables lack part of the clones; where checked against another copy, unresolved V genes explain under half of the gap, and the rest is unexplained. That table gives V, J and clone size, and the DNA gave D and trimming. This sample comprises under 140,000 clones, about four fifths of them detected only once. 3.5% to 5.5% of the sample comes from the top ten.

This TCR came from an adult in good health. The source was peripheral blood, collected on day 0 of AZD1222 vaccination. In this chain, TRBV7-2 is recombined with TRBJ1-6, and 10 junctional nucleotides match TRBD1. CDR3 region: CASSWDRGNSPLHF. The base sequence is TGTGCCAGCAGCTGGGACAGGGGAAATTCACCCCTCCACTTT.